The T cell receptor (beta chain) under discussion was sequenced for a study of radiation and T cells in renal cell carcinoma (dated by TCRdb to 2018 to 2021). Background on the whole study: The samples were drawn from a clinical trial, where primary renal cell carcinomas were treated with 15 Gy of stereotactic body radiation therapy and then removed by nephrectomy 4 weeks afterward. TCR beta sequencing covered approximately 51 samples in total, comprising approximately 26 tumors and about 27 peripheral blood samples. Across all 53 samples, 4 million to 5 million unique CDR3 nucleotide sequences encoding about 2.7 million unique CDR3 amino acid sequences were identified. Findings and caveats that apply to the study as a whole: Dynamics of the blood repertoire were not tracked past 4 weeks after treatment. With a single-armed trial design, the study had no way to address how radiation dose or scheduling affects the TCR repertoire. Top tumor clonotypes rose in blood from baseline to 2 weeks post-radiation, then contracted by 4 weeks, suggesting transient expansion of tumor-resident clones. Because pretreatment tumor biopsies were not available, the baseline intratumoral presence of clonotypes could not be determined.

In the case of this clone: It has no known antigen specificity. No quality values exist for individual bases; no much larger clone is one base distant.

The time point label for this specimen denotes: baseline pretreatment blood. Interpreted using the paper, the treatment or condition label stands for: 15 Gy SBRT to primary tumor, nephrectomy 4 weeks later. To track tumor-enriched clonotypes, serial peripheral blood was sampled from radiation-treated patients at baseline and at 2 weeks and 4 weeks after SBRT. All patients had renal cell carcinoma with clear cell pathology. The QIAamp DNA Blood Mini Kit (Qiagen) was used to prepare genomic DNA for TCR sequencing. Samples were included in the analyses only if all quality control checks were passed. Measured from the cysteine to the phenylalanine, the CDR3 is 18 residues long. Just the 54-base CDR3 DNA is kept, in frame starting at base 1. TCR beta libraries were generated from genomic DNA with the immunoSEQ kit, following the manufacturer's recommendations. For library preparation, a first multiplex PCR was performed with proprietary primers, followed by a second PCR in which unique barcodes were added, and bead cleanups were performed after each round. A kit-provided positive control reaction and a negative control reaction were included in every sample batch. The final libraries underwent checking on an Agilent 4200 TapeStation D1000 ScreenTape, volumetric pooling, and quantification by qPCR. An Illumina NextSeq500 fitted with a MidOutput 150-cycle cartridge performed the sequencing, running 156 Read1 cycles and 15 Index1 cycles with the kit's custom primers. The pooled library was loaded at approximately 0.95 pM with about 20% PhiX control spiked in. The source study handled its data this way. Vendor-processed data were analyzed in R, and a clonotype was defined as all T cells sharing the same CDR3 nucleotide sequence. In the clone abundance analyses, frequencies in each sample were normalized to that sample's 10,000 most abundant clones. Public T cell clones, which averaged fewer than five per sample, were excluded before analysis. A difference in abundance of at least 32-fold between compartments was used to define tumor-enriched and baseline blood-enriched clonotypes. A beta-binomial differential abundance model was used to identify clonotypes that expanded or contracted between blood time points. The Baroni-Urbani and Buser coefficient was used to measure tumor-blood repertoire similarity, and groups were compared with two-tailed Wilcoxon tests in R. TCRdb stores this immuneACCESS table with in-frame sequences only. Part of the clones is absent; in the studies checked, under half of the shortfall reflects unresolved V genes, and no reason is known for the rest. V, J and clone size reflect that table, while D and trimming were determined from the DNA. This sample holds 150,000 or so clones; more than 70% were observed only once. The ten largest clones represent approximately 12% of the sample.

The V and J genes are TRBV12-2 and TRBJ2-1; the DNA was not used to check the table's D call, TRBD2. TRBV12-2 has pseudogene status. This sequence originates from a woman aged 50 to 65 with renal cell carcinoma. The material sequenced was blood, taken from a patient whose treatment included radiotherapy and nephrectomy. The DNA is TGTGCAAGTCGCTTAGATCCCAGCGGGGGGGACTCCTACAATGAGCAGTTCTTC. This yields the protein CASRLDPSGGDSYNEQFF.